This T cell receptor beta chain was recovered during a study of cytomegalovirus exposure and HLA in healthy donors. The PCR was carried out with 60 Vbeta primers and 13 Jbeta primers. Generated by immunoSEQ multiplex PCR, the TCRdb table keeps only in-frame clones and is missing some. The data show 130,000 or so clones, over 65% seen once. This clone has more than one count but fewer than ten. The CDR3 extends over 15 amino acids. Germline V CDR1 and CDR2: SEHNR, FQNEAQ (reference sequence). J lost 1 base, V lost 6 bases, and 6 bases had no gene match. This TCR was sampled from a man younger than 35 in good health and CMV-seronegative. The rearrangement joins TRBV7-9 to TRBJ2-5; 9 bases map to TRBD2. Material: PBMCs. The CDR3 region is CASSRSGGFQETQYF. DNA for the CDR3: TGTGCCAGCAGTCGTAGCGGGGGTTTCCAAGAGACCCAGTACTTC.